A selection of T cell receptor beta chains follows, all from one sample in a study of T cell responses to AZD1222 COVID-19 vaccine. Profiling relied on immunoSEQ multiplex PCR, and the TCRdb table lists in-frame clones only, not all of them. The sample holds approximately 140,000 clones; 75% to 95% are singletons and the top ten take roughly 3.1%. Sequences were derived from peripheral blood, sampled 28 days after the second AZD1222 dose. These receptors came from an adult who received the AZD1222 COVID-19 vaccine. Both conserved end residues are part of each CDR3.

V	J	CDR3
TRBV19	TRBJ1-1	CASRSTGTAEAFF
TRBV27	TRBJ2-7	CASSLSPRQGGWEQYF
TRBV27	TRBJ2-7	CASSSNRRQATSYEQYF
TRBV18	TRBJ1-2	CASSPDEGGAYGYTF
TRBV24-1	TRBJ1-3	CATPLGQDLPPGNTIYF
TRBV21-1	TRBJ2-3	CASNRVPYF
TRBV19	TRBJ1-2	CASSWGQLYGYTF
TRBV6-5	TRBJ1-5	CASSYSLQGEQPQHF
TRBV19	TRBJ1-1	CASSIDRGAEAFF
TRBV6-5	TRBJ2-6	CASGRTGSGANVLTF
TRBV9	TRBJ1-2	CASSPSTGETGVYGYTF
TRBV30	TRBJ1-1	CAWGTLNTEAFF
TRBV21-1	TRBJ2-7	CASSGRDTTTYEQYF
TRBV2	TRBJ1-2	CASSVGRPDGYTF
TRBV14	TRBJ2-7	CASSQQSSYEQYF
TRBV7-9	TRBJ1-1	CASSPHEGVNTEAFF
TRBV2	TRBJ1-1	CATYFGMNTEAFF
TRBV19	TRBJ1-1	CASSIAGSPGGTEAFF
TRBV11-2	TRBJ2-5	CASSLWRGGRRREETQYF
TRBV24-1	TRBJ1-5	CATSATGARIPQHF
TRBV19	TRBJ1-4	CASSTPVRMGVRVEKLFF
TRBV11-3	TRBJ2-7	CASSPARTGSTEQYF
TRBV10-2	TRBJ1-2	CASSESVQGAGYGYTF
TRBV6-5	TRBJ1-1	CASSDWDRGDVEAFF
TRBV5-4	TRBJ2-1	CASSAYNEQFF
TRBV28	TRBJ1-1	CASTTDLNTEAFF
TRBV6-4	TRBJ1-2	CASHGTANYGYTF